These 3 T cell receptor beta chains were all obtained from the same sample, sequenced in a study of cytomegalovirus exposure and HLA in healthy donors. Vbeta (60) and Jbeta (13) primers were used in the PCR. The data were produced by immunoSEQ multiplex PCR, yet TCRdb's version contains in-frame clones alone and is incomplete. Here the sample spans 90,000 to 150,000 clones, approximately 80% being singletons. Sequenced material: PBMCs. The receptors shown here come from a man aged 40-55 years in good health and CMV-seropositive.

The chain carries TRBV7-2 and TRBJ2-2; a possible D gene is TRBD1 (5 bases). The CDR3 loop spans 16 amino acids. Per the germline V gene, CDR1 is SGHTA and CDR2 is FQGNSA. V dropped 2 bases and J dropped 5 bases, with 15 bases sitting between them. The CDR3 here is CASSLRPTVNTGELFF. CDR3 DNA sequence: TGTGCCAGCAGCTTACGGCCGACAGTTAATACCGGGGAGCTGTTTTTT.

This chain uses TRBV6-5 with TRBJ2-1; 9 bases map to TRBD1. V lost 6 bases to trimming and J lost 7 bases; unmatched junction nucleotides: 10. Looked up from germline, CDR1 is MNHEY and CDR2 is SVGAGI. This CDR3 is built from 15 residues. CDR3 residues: CASRGTGTGPNEQFF. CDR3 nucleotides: TGTGCCAGCAGGGGAACCGGGACAGGGCCTAATGAGCAGTTCTTC.

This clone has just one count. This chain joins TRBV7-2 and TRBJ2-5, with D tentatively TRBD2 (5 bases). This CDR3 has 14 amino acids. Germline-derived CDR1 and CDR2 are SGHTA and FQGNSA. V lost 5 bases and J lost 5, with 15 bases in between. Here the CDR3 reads CASSLASRRETQYF. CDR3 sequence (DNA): TGTGCCAGCAGCCTCGCTAGCCGGAGGGAGACCCAGTACTTC.